These 30 T cell receptor beta chains came from one sample sequenced in a study of post-analysis software for immune sequencing data (dated by TCRdb to 2013 to 2016). On the study overall, not on this receptor specifically: Patients showed significantly higher frequencies than controls for 4 or 5 TRBV segments, among them TRBV5-6, TRBV5-1 and TRBV20-1.

What these receptors recognize is not known. The method behind the library was PCR. Sequenced using an Illumina HiSeq 2500. To reduce PCR and sequencing biases, unique molecular identifiers were incorporated into the TCR beta cDNA libraries. The public reads were run again by TCRdb, first through fastp at Q25 and then through MiXCR, and only productive beta chains were kept. Identical CDR3 protein sequences are pooled into one entry, listed with their most common genes and DNA. The sample contains 650,000 to 850,000 distinct CDR3 sequences, around 46% of them found a single time. Roughly 4.4% of the sample lies in the top ten. Source material: blood. The receptor source for this set is a girl between 10 and 17 years old with multiple sclerosis.

V gene TRBV20-1 combines with J gene TRBJ2-1; 12 nucleotides align to TRBD2. This CDR3 has 21 amino acids. Trimming took 0 bases from V and 0 from J; bases not matched to a gene: 15. The germline CDR1 and CDR2 sequences are DFQATT and SNEGSKA (reference sequence). The CDR3 loop reads CSARDPILTSGSLPSYNEQFF. CDR3 nucleotides: TGCAGTGCTAGAGATCCCATCTTGACTAGCGGGAGCTTACCCTCCTACAATGAGCAGTTCTTC.

There are a few counts of this clonotype. The chain couples TRBV20-1 to TRBJ2-3; D remains unclear. CDR3 length equals 12 residues. Per the germline V gene, CDR1 is DFQATT and CDR2 is SNEGSKA (reference sequence). V was pared by 1 base and J by 2 bases, with 4 bases between. The CDR3 spells CSARGPTDTQYF. DNA of the CDR3: TGCAGTGCTAGAGGACCCACAGATACGCAGTATTTT.

The V and J genes are TRBV3-1 and TRBJ1-6; possibly TRBD1 for D (6 bases). Deletions cut 7 bases from V and 6 bases from J, with 10 bases between. CDR3 length: 13 residues. Looked up from germline, CDR1 is LGHDT and CDR2 is YNNKEL (reference sequence). CDR3 sequence (DNA): TGTGCCAGCACAGGGGACGGTAATTCACCCCTCCACTTT. Translation: CASTGDGNSPLHF.

This clonotype turned up a few times. The J gene is TRBJ1-2, the V gene TRBV4-2; D perhaps matches TRBD1 (5 bases). Germline V CDR1 and CDR2: LGHNA, YNFKEQ. The V and J ends lost 5 bases and 4 bases respectively, with 14 bases between them. The CDR3 sequence is 14 residues long. CDR3 DNA: TGTGCCAGCAGCACGACCGACAGCTCCTATGGCTACACCTTC. Protein: CASSTTDSSYGYTF.

The CDR3 region is CASSSLRTSGYEQYF. The CDR3 DNA is TGTGCCAGCAGCTCCCTACGGACTAGCGGATACGAGCAGTACTTC. The V call is TRBV7-9, the J call TRBJ2-4; 10 positions match TRBD2. The tail of the sequence fits TRBJ2-7 better, so the J call may be wrong. The CDR3 loop spans 15 amino acids. Germline V lookup: CDR1 SEHNR, CDR2 FQNEAQ (reference sequence).

The chain uses TRBV18 and TRBJ1-2; 9 nucleotides agree with TRBD1. Germline loops: CDR1 KGHSH, CDR2 LQKENI. V dropped 3 bases and J dropped 4; count of bases not matched to a gene: 9. The CDR3 extends over 16 amino acids. As DNA, the CDR3 is TGTGCCAGCTCACCCACGGGACAGGGTTTGATCTATGGCTACACCTTC. Its translation: CASSPTGQGLIYGYTF.

Only a few counts were recorded for this clonotype. The chain employs TRBV20-1 and TRBJ2-1, with 7 bases that match TRBD2. Germline assignment: CDR1 DFQATT and CDR2 SNEGSKA (reference sequence). V was pared by 3 bases and J by 4 bases, with 12 bases of the junction left unmatched. This CDR3 region has 16 residues. The CDR3 region is CSASKTGGGTYNEQFF. The CDR3 DNA sequence: TGCAGTGCTAGCAAAACGGGCGGGGGAACTTACAATGAGCAGTTCTTC.

This clonotype was seen a handful of times. The V and J genes are TRBV24-1 and TRBJ1-6, with 8 bases matching TRBD1. The V and J ends lost 1 base and 6 bases, in that order; junction bases with no gene match: 4. The germline V gene has CDR1 KGHDR and CDR2 SFDVKD. This CDR3 has 16 amino acids. The CDR3: CATSDFQDRVNSPLHF. The CDR3 coding sequence is TGTGCCACCAGTGATTTCCAGGACAGGGTTAATTCACCCCTCCACTTT.

This clonotype appeared a few times. The J gene is TRBJ2-7, the V gene TRBV20-1; possible D gene TRBD1, 6 bases. CDR3 size: 11 residues. CDR1 and CDR2 (germline): DFQATT, SNEGSKA (reference sequence). The V gene lost 5 bases and the J gene lost 7 bases, with 12 bases spanning the gap. Here the CDR3 reads CSAAPGAEQYF. The CDR3 DNA sequence: TGCAGTGCTGCCCCAGGGGCAGAGCAGTACTTC.

This clonotype was seen more than once but under ten times. The genes are TRBV24-1 and TRBJ2-3; D not certain. V lost 3 bases and J 2 bases, leaving 5 bases between the germline ends. Germline CDR1 and CDR2: KGHDR and SFDVKD. The CDR3 consists of 13 residues. CDR3 DNA: TGTGCCACCAGTGATAGCCACACAGATACGCAGTATTTT. Its protein product is CATSDSHTDTQYF.

The V and J genes are TRBV9 and TRBJ2-5; D is unclear. The tail of the sequence fits TRBJ2-7 better, so the J call may be wrong. The CDR3 is made up of 14 amino acids. Germline lookup yields CDR1 SGDLS and CDR2 YYNGEE. The CDR3 DNA reads TGTGCCAGCAGCGTAGGGACGGACGCCTACGAGCAGTACTTC. As protein: CASSVGTDAYEQYF.

This clonotype was detected only a few times. The chain carries TRBV12-3 or TRBV12-4 and TRBJ2-5; TRBD1 matches at 8 bases. The CDR3 totals 15 residues. The junction had 7 bases not matched to a gene; V was cut back by 6 bases and J by 1 base. CDR3 DNA: TGTGCCAGCAGCCCCGGGACAGGCATCCAAGAGACCCAGTACTTC. Encoded protein: CASSPGTGIQETQYF.

The J gene is TRBJ2-1, the V gene TRBV7-8; D possibly corresponds to TRBD2 (8 bases). The CDR3 spans 16 residues. V was pared by 5 bases and J by 6 bases, with 20 bases between. The germline gives CDR1 SGHVS, CDR2 FQNEAQ. CDR3 sequence: CASSPREGAIGNEQFF. The CDR3 nucleotides read TGTGCCAGCAGCCCCCGGGAGGGGGCGATCGGCAATGAGCAGTTCTTC.

This chain connects TRBV10-3 to TRBJ2-5; D ambiguous. The CDR3 runs to 12 residues. Trimming pared 6 bases from V and 11 bases from J, leaving 16 bases between. Germline CDR1 ENHRY, CDR2 SYGVKD. This CDR3 is CAIRGPNNEQYF. In DNA form, the CDR3 reads TGTGCCATCAGGGGCCCTAACAATGAGCAGTACTTC.

The V call is TRBV28, the J call TRBJ2-3, with D possibly TRBD2 on 6 matching bases. CDR3 length equals 13 residues. From germline, CDR1 is MDHEN and CDR2 SYDVKM. Trimming cost V 6 bases and J 3 bases, with 10 bases left between them. The CDR3: CASRLSGTDTQYF. The CDR3 region has the DNA TGTGCCAGCAGACTCAGCGGGACAGATACGCAGTATTTT.

The chain links TRBV6-6 to TRBJ1-2; 11 nucleotides agree with TRBD1. The V gene end was trimmed by 8 bases and the J gene end by 4 bases; junction bases not matched to a gene: 6. Germline V gives CDR1 MNHNY, CDR2 SVGAGI (reference sequence). The CDR3 sequence is 14 residues long. CDR3 protein: CASGQGAQVYGYTF. The CDR3 coding sequence is TGTGCCAGCGGACAGGGGGCGCAGGTCTATGGCTACACCTTC.

The J gene is TRBJ2-1, the V gene TRBV12-3 or TRBV12-4; D is perhaps TRBD2 (6 bases). There are 18 residues in the CDR3. The V end was cut by 0 bases, the J end by 0 bases, with 15 bases between. The CDR3 reads CASSLALWRENSYNEQFF. Here the CDR3 DNA reads TGTGCCAGCAGTTTAGCGCTGTGGCGGGAAAACTCCTACAATGAGCAGTTCTTC.

Points on this clonotype: One end of the junction does not line up with germline, which may come from a read error. This sequence joins TRBV28 and TRBJ2-1; D not resolved. This CDR3 contains 14 residues. Germline CDR1 reads MDHEN; CDR2 reads SYDVKM. This CDR3 reads CAGSHKRWGNEQFF. CDR3 DNA: TGTGCCGGCAGTCATAAGCGATGGGGAAATGAGCAGTTCTTC. Full variable domain (rest looked up from reference TRBV28 and TRBJ2-1): DVKVTQSSRYLVKRTGEKVFLECVQDMDHENMFWYRQDPGLGLRLIYFSYDVKMKEKGDIPEGYSVSREKKERFSLILESASTNQTSMYLCAGSHKRWGNEQFFGPGTRLTVL.

The genes are TRBV29-1 and TRBJ2-1; 12 bases are a match to TRBD2. Germline V gives CDR1 SQVTM, CDR2 ANQGSEA. V lost 7 bases to trimming and J lost 3 bases; unmatched junction nucleotides: 13. The CDR3 totals 17 residues. Here the CDR3 DNA reads TGCAGCGCCACCGTCCATTTGACTAGCGGGAGCTACAATGAGCAGTTCTTC. As protein: CSATVHLTSGSYNEQFF.

The genes are TRBV11-2 and TRBJ2-3; TRBD1 matches at 7 bases. V lost 3 bases to trimming and J lost 4 bases; unmatched junction nucleotides: 4. Germline values: CDR1 SGHAT, CDR2 FQNNGV. The CDR3 totals 14 residues. DNA for the CDR3: TGTGCCAGCAGCTTCGACAGGGCGGCAGATACGCAGTATTTT. Its translation: CASSFDRAADTQYF.

The chain has TRBV29-1 and TRBJ2-5; TRBD1 matches 8 bases. V shed 6 bases, J shed 4 bases, and the junction held 10 bases outside the gene matches. Germline CDR1 is SQVTM and CDR2 is ANQGSEA. The CDR3 spans 14 residues. CDR3 residues: CSVETGERGETQYF. The CDR3 DNA reads TGCAGCGTAGAGACAGGGGAAAGGGGAGAGACCCAGTACTTC.

V usage is TRBV13 and J usage is TRBJ2-4; 10 nucleotides match TRBD2. The end of the DNA is better explained by TRBJ2-5, so the J call may be wrong. The germline CDR1 and CDR2 sequences are PRHDT and FYEKMQ (reference sequence). The CDR3 totals 17 residues. CDR3 in DNA: TGTGCCAGCAGCCAGAGAGGAGCGGGAGGGTACCAAGAGACCCAGTACTTC. Its protein is CASSQRGAGGYQETQYF.

V usage is TRBV12-3 or TRBV12-4 and J usage is TRBJ2-5; TRBD2 matches 10 bases. There are 16 residues in the CDR3. The trim removed 6 bases at V and 1 base at J, leaving 8 bases unmatched. CDR3 residues: CASSPSGRRPQETQYF. CDR3 DNA: TGTGCCAGCAGCCCTAGCGGGAGACGACCCCAAGAGACCCAGTACTTC.

Comments on this clonotype: A read error may account for a junction end that differs from germline. The chain uses TRBV7-9 and TRBJ2-6; perhaps TRBD1 as D (6 bases). Per the germline V gene, CDR1 is SEHNR and CDR2 is FQNEAQ (reference sequence). There are 16 residues in the CDR3. CDR3 bases: TGTGCCAGCTTCGAGACGGGTTCTGAGGGGGTCAACGTCCTGACTTTC. Residues: CASFETGSEGVNVLTF.

This clonotype occurred a few times. The V and J genes are TRBV20-1 and TRBJ2-7, with D possibly called TRBD1 or TRBD2 (6 bases each). The V end was cut by 5 bases, the J end by 2 bases, with 16 bases between. This CDR3 has 14 residues. The germline CDR1 and CDR2 sequences are DFQATT and SNEGSKA (reference sequence). CDR3 bases: TGCAGTGCTGAGGGGGGCAGTGGTACCTACGAGCAGTACTTC. Encoded protein: CSAEGGSGTYEQYF.

This clonotype was seen a handful of times. This sequence joins TRBV7-3 and TRBJ2-1, with D hard to call. The germline V gene has CDR1 SGHTA and CDR2 FQGTGA. V lost 5 bases, J lost 1 base, and 15 bases lay in between. CDR3 length: 16 residues. The CDR3 reads CASSPVPPNSYNEQFF. The CDR3 bases are TGTGCCAGCAGCCCCGTCCCTCCTAATTCCTACAATGAGCAGTTCTTC.

The gene calls are TRBV28 and TRBJ2-3; D assignment may be TRBD1 or TRBD2 (7 bases each). Germline V lookup: CDR1 MDHEN, CDR2 SYDVKM. Trimming cost V 5 bases and J 2 bases, with 23 bases left between them. The CDR3 contains 18 residues. In nucleotides, the CDR3 is TGTGCCAGCAGTCTCCTAGGCTTGGGAGGGGGCCTCACAGATACGCAGTATTTT. Its protein is CASSLLGLGGGLTDTQYF. The full variable domain, rest sourced from reference TRBV28 and TRBJ2-3, is DVKVTQSSRYLVKRTGEKVFLECVQDMDHENMFWYRQDPGLGLRLIYFSYDVKMKEKGDIPEGYSVSREKKERFSLILESASTNQTSMYLCASSLLGLGGGLTDTQYFGPGTRLTVL.

Points on this clonotype: A much larger clonotype is one base distant, so this may be a read error. V usage is TRBV29-1 and J usage is TRBJ2-1, with a possible D match to TRBD2 (5 bases). The end of the DNA is better explained by TRBJ2-7, so the J call may be wrong. Germline values: CDR1 SQVTM, CDR2 ANQGSEA. CDR3 length equals 12 residues. The CDR3 sequence: CSGEEGRREQYF. DNA of the CDR3: TGCAGCGGTGAAGAGGGTCGGAGGGAGCAGTACTTC.

The table lists this clonotype with a few counts. The chain uses TRBV12-3 or TRBV12-4 and TRBJ1-5; 12 nucleotides match TRBD1. After removal of 6 bases from V and 6 bases from J, the junction contained 6 bases not matched to a gene. The length of the CDR3 is 15 residues. This chain's CDR3 is CASRLGQGAGQPQHF. The CDR3 nucleotides are TGTGCCAGCAGGTTGGGACAGGGGGCAGGTCAGCCCCAGCATTTT.

The chain recombines TRBV12-3 or TRBV12-4 with TRBJ2-7; D ambiguous. This CDR3 contains 13 residues. Between the trimmed V and J ends, which lost 8 bases and 5 bases, there was a span of 16 bases. CDR3 sequence: CASSFPPSNEQYF. Here the CDR3 DNA reads TGTGCCAGCTCCTTTCCGCCGTCCAACGAGCAGTACTTC.